This T cell receptor (beta chain) was captured in a study of CD8+CD57+ T cells in acquired aplastic anemia. Study-wide points: Patients and controls were found to share twenty-nine CD8+ CDR3 sequences.

Genomic DNA, serving as template, underwent TCR beta VDJ and CDR3 profiling. TCRdb called the reads again in MiXCR, with one record for every CDR3 protein. The sample contains approximately 220,000 distinct CDR3 sequences, approximately 50% of which appear only once. Germline assignment: CDR1 MGHDK and CDR2 SYGVNS. With 7 bases removed from V and 5 bases from J, the gap between germline ends came to 15 bases. The CDR3 consists of 13 residues. To note about this clonotype: Its antigen is not known.

Patients picked for sequencing had shown CD8+CD57+ cell expansion detected by flow cytometry. Severe acquired aplastic anemia was present in every patient. The sequenced sample was sorted CD4+, CD8+, or CD8+CD57+ T cells (not recorded which) from PBMCs. This TCR was sampled from a human donor with aplastic anemia. The gene calls are TRBV25-1 and TRBJ2-7, with D unresolved. The CDR3 nucleotides read TGTGCCAGCAAACTCGGACGGCGCGACGAGCAGTACTTC. It specifies CASKLGRRDEQYF.